The entry below gives a single TCR beta chain sequence along with its context. These data come from a study of cytomegalovirus exposure and HLA in healthy donors. The CDR3 extends over 15 amino acids. Trimming took off 1 base at V and 2 bases at J, with 12 bases between the two ends. The PCR had 60 Vbeta and 13 Jbeta primers. TCRdb's copy holds only in-frame clones and misses some; the assay was immunoSEQ multiplex PCR. The sample table includes approximately 120,000 clones. Sequences were obtained from PBMCs. The J gene is TRBJ2-5, the V gene TRBV5-3; D gene unclear. Being an ORF, TRBV5-3 has a function that is uncertain. This TCR came from a woman aged 60-70 years in good health and CMV-seronegative. CDR3 in amino acids: CARSLCNSFQETQYF. CDR3 sequence (DNA): TGTGCCAGAAGCTTGTGCAACAGCTTTCAAGAGACCCAGTACTTC.